The TCR beta chain under discussion was sequenced for a study of CD8 T cells in Susac syndrome. Germline loops: CDR1 SQVTM, CDR2 ANQGSEA. V lost 8 bases, J lost 4 bases, and 16 bases stayed unmatched. The length of the CDR3 is 16 residues. TEMRA cells were FACS-enriched and CD8+ and CD4+ T cells negatively isolated. When the RNA was reverse transcribed, random hexamers were used with an input of 0.5 to 1 ug. TCRdb recomputed calls from the immunoSEQ multiplex PCR reads with MiXCR, one row per CDR3 protein. The table lists almost 450,000 distinct CDR3 sequences, approximately 89% of them singletons. Material: CD8+ T cells from PBMCs. This TCR was sampled from a human donor with multiple sclerosis. This sequence joins TRBV29-1 and TRBJ2-1; 8 nucleotides agree with TRBD2. The CDR3 DNA reads TGCAGCTCAGGCGATATTAACCGGGGGGGATACAATGAGCAGTTCTTC. It translates to CSSGDINRGGYNEQFF.